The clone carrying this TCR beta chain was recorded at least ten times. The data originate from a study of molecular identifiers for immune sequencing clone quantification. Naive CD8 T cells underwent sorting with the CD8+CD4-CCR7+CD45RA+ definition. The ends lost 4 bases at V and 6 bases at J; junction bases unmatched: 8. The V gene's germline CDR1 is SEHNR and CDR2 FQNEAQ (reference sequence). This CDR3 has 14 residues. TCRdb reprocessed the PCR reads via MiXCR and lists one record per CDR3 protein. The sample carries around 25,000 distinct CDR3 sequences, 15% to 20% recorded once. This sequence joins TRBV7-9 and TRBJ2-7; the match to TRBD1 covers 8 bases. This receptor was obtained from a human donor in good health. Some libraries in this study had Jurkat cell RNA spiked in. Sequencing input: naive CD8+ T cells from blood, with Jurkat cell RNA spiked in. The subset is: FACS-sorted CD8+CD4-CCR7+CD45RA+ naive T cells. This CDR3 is CASSSRGQVLEQYF. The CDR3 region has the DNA TGTGCCAGCAGCTCCCGGGGACAGGTTCTCGAGCAGTACTTC.